The count of the clone carrying this T cell receptor (beta chain) is one. These data are taken from a study of blood T cell repertoires in COVID-19. The wider study: Both acute and convalescent COVID-19 samples were obtained from the United States, Italy and Spain. T cells, B-cell-depleted T cells, or PBMCs provided the cDNA or gDNA that served as material.

Original methodology: Reference gene primer amplification in the assay estimated nucleated cell counts. TCRdb's table, derived via immunoSEQ multiplex PCR, lists solely in-frame clones and lacks some. V, J and clone size were drawn from that table, and D and trimming were deduced from the DNA. This sample carries about 180,000 clones, roughly 87% of them seen once, and the ten largest clones take 1.5% to 2%. The CDR3 length is 16 residues. Germline-derived CDR1 and CDR2 are MNHEY and SMNVEV (reference sequence). The V segment lost 7 bases and the J segment 10 bases; nucleotides outside the gene matches: 17.

The sequenced sample consisted of peripheral blood. This TCR was recovered from a young man who had recovered from COVID-19. This chain joins TRBV27 and TRBJ2-1; TRBD2 matches at 9 bases. DNA of the CDR3: TGTGCCAGCACCCCAATCCGGGCGGGAGGGAGTAGGGAGCAGTTCTTC. This encodes CASTPIRAGGSREQFF.